A selection of T cell receptor beta chains follows, all from one sample in a study of blood T cell repertoires in COVID-19. Produced via immunoSEQ multiplex PCR; TCRdb's table is partial and in-frame only. The sample lists fewer than 250,000 clones, 70% to 90% occurring once. The sample taken for sequencing was peripheral blood. The receptor set was obtained from a man aged 45-65 years with COVID-19, enrolled during active disease. Each CDR3 is given with its conserved first and last residue. Fields, in order: CDR3 length, J gene, D gene, clone size, V gene, CDR3 protein, CDR3 DNA. A D gene is named only where the DNA matches it firmly. Part of the rows lack a size; the others show once, few, many or a class for expanded clones.

>16|TRBJ2-5|.|.|TRBV2
CASSAPHGRRVETQYF
TGTGCCAGCAGCGCCCCACACGGTCGCAGGGTGGAGACCCAGTACTTC
>17|TRBJ2-1|TRBD2|.|TRBV2
CASSFLGLAGGPDEQFF
TGTGCCAGCAGTTTTCTCGGACTAGCGGGAGGGCCCGATGAGCAGTTCTTC
>14|TRBJ2-6|.|.|TRBV9
CASGGTGPANVLTF
TGTGCCAGCGGAGGAACGGGCCCGGCCAACGTCCTGACTTTC
>15|TRBJ2-1|TRBD2|.|TRBV5-1
CASSKLAGEANEQFF
TGCGCCAGCAGCAAACTAGCGGGAGAGGCCAATGAGCAGTTCTTC
>15|TRBJ2-3|TRBD1|.|TRBV7-3
CASSSTGDPTDTQYF
TGTGCCAGCAGCTCGACAGGGGATCCCACAGATACGCAGTATTTT
>18|TRBJ1-2|TRBD1|.|TRBV27
CASTQTRGTGVLFAGYTF
TGTGCCAGCACCCAAACCCGCGGGACAGGGGTCCTGTTTGCTGGCTACACCTTC
>14|TRBJ2-3|.|.|TRBV10-1
CASSEFRATDTQYF
TGCGCCAGCAGTGAATTCAGGGCTACAGATACGCAGTATTTT
>15|TRBJ1-5|TRBD1|.|TRBV28
CASSFLDRGNQPQHF
TGTGCCAGCAGTTTTCTGGACAGGGGTAATCAGCCCCAGCATTTT
>15|TRBJ1-2|.|.|TRBV7-2
CASSFRRGALYGYTF
TGTGCCAGCAGCTTTCGCCGTGGAGCCCTTTATGGCTACACCTTC
>15|TRBJ2-1|.|few|TRBV9
CASSVLPGSGNEQFF
TGTGCCAGCAGCGTACTTCCGGGGTCGGGCAATGAGCAGTTCTTC
>16|TRBJ2-7|.|.|TRBV5-1
CASSRGQGNLVGEQYF
TGCGCCAGCAGCCGCGGGCAGGGGAATTTAGTCGGCGAGCAGTACTTC
>14|TRBJ2-5|TRBD1|.|TRBV5-1
CASGSGQGGETQYF
TGCGCCAGCGGGTCGGGACAGGGAGGGGAGACCCAGTACTTC
>15|TRBJ1-1|.|few|TRBV7-6
CASSLDGGTNTEAFF
TGTGCCAGCAGCTTAGATGGCGGCACGAACACTGAAGCTTTCTTT
>11|TRBJ1-2|.|.|TRBV3-1/TRBV3-2
CASGQGYGYTF
TGTGCCAGCGGGCAGGGTTATGGCTACACCTTC
>15|TRBJ1-4|TRBD1|once|TRBV10-3
CAISDSTGFNEKLFF
TGTGCCATCAGTGACTCGACAGGGTTTAATGAAAAACTGTTTTTT
>14|TRBJ2-5|TRBD1|few|TRBV29-1
CSAFGQGHQETQYF
TGCAGCGCGTTCGGACAGGGTCACCAAGAGACCCAGTACTTC
>17|TRBJ1-2|TRBD1|.|TRBV28
CASSPGQGLFRSYGYTF
TGTGCCAGCAGTCCCGGACAGGGCCTTTTCCGTTCTTATGGCTACACCTTC
>17|TRBJ2-1|.|once|TRBV7-9
CASSLVRGGPGENEQFF
TGTGCCAGCAGCTTAGTGAGGGGCGGGCCGGGGGAAAATGAGCAGTTCTTC
>14|TRBJ1-4|TRBD1|.|TRBV30
CAWSRRGRHEKLFF
TGTGCCTGGAGCAGGAGGGGGCGACATGAAAAACTGTTTTTT
>16|TRBJ2-1|.|.|TRBV7-5
CARSPRLAGGYNEQFF
TGTGCCAGAAGCCCAAGACTAGCGGGAGGCTACAATGAGCAGTTCTTC